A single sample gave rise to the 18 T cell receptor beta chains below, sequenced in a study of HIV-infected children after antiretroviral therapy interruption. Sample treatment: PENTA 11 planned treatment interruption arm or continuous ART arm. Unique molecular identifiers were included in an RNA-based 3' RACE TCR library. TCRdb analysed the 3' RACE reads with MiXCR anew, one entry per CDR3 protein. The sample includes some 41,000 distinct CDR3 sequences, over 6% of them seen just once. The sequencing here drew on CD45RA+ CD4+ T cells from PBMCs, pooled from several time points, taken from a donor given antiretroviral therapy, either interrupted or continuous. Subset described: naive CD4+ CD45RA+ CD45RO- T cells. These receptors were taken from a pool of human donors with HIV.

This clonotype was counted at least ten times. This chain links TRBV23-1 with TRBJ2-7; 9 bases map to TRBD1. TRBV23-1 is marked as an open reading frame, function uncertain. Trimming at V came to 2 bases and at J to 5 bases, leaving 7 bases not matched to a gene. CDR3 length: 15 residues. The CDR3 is CASSQQGTGLDEQYF. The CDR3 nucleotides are TGCGCCAGCAGTCAACAAGGGACAGGGCTCGACGAGCAGTACTTC.

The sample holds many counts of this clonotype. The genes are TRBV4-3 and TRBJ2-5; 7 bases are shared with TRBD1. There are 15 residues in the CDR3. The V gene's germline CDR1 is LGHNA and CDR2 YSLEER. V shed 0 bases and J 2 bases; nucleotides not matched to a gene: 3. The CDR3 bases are TGCGCCAGCAGCCAAGAATGGACAGGACAAGAGACCCAGTACTTC. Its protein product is CASSQEWTGQETQYF.

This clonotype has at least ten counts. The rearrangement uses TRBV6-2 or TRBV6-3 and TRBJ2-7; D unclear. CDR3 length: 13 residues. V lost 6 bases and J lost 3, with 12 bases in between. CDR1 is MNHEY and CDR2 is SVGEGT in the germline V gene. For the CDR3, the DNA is TGTGCCAGCAGCCCACAGAATCACTACGAGCAGTACTTC. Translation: CASSPQNHYEQYF.

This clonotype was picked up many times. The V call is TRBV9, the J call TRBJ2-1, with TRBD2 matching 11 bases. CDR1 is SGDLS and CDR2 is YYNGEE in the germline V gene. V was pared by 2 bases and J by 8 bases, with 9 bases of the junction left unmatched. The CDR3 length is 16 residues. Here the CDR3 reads CASSVTSGGLLHEQFF. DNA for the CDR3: TGTGCCAGCAGCGTTACTAGCGGGGGCCTCCTACATGAGCAGTTCTTC.

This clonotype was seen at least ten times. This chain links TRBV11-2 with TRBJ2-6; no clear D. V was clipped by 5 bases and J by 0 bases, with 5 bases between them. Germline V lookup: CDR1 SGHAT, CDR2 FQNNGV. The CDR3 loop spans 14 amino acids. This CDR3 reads CASSQPSGANVLTF. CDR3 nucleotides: TGTGCCAGCAGCCAACCCTCTGGGGCCAACGTCCTGACTTTC.

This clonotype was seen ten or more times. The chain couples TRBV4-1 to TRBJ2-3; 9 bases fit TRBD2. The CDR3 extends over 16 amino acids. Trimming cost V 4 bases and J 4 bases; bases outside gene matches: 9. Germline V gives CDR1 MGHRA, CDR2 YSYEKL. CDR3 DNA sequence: TGCGCCAGCAGCCGCGGGACTAGCCTAAACCCAGATACGCAGTATTTT. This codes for CASSRGTSLNPDTQYF.

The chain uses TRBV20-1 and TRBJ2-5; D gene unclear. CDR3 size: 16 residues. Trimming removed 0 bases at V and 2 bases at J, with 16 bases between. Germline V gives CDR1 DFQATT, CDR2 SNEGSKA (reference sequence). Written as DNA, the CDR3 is TGCAGTGCTAGAGATCCGACTCTCTTAAGACAAGAGACCCAGTACTTC. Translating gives CSARDPTLLRQETQYF.

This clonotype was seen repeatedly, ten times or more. The CDR3 nucleotides are TGCGCCAGCAGCTTGAGACAGGGGGCATCAGATACGCAGTATTTT. This sequence encodes CASSLRQGASDTQYF. The chain is built from TRBV5-1 and TRBJ2-3; 10 positions agree with TRBD1. V shed 1 base and J 4 bases; nucleotides not matched to a gene: 3. Germline V lookup: CDR1 SGHRS, CDR2 YFSETQ. This CDR3 has 15 residues.

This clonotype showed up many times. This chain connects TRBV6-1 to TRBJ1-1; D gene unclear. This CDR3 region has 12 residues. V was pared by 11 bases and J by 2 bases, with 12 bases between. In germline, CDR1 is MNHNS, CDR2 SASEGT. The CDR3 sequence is CAARSTNTEAFF. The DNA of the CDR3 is TGTGCCGCTAGATCAACTAACACTGAAGCTTTCTTT.

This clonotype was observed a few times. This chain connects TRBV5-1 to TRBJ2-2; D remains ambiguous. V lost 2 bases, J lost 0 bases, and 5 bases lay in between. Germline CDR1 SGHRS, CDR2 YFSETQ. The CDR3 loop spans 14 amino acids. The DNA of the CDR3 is TGCGCCAGCAGCTTCGGGTCGAACACCGGGGAGCTGTTTTTT. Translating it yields CASSFGSNTGELFF.

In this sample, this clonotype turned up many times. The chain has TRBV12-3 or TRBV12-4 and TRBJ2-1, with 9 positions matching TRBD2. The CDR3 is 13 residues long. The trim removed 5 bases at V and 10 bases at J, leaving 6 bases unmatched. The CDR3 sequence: CASSPGLAGEQFF. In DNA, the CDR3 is TGTGCCAGCAGTCCGGGACTAGCTGGGGAGCAGTTCTTC.

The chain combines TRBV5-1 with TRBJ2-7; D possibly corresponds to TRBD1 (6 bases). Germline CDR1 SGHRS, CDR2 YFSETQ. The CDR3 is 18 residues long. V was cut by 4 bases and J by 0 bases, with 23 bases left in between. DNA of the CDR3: TGCGCCAGCAGCAAAGAGTCACAGGGCCCGCTGAGCTCCTACGAGCAGTACTTC. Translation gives CASSKESQGPLSSYEQYF. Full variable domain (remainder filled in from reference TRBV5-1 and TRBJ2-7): KAGVTQTPRYLIKTRGQQVTLSCSPISGHRSVSWYQQTPGQGLQFLFEYFSETQRNKGNFPGRFSGRQFSNSRSEMNVSTLELGDSALYLCASSKESQGPLSSYEQYFGPGTRLTVT.

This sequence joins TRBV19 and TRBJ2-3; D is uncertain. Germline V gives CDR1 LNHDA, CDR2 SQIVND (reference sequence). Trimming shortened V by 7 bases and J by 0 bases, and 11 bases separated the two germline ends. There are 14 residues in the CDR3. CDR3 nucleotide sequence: TGTGCCAGTAACTTGCCGGGTAGCACAGATACGCAGTATTTT. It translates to CASNLPGSTDTQYF. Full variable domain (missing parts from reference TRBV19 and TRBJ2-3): DGGITQSPKYLFRKEGQNVTLSCEQNLNHDAMYWYRQDPGQGLRLIYYSQIVNDFQKGDIAEGYSVSREKKESFPLTVTSAQKNPTAFYLCASNLPGSTDTQYFGPGTRLTVL.

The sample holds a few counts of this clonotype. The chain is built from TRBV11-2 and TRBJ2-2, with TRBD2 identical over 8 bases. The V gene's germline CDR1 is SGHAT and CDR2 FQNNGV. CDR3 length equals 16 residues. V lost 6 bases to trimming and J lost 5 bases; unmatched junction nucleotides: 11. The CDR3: CASRRNSGVGTGELFF. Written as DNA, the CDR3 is TGTGCCAGCAGGCGAAATAGCGGGGTCGGAACCGGGGAGCTGTTTTTT.

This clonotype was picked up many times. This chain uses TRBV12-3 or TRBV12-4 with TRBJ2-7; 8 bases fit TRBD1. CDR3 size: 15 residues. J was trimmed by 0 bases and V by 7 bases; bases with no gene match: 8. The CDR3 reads CASTQGQASSYEQYF. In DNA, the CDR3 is TGTGCCAGCACCCAGGGACAGGCGAGCTCCTACGAGCAGTACTTC.

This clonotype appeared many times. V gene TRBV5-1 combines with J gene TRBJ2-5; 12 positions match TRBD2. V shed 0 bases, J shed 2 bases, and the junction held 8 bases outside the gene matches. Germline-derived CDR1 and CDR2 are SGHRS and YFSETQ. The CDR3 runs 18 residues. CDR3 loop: CASSLEGTSGFEQETQYF. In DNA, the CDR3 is TGCGCCAGCAGCTTGGAAGGGACTAGCGGGTTTGAACAAGAGACCCAGTACTTC.

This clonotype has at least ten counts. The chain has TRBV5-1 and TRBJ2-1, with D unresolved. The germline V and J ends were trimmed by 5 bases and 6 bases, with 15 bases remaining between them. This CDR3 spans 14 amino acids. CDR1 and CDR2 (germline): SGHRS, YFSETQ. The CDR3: CASRNAIDGNEQFF. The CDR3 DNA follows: TGCGCCAGCAGGAACGCTATTGACGGCAATGAGCAGTTCTTC.

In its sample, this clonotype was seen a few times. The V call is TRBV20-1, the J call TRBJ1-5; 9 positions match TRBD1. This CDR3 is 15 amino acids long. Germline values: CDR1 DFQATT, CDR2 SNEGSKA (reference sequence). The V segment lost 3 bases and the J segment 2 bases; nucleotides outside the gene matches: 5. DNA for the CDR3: TGCAGTGCTAGTGGGGACAGGGAAGGCAATCAGCCCCAGCATTTT. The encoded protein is CSASGDREGNQPQHF.